Listed below are T cell receptor beta chains from one sample, sequenced in a study of shared clonotypes between healthy human individuals. Assay used: immunoSEQ multiplex PCR; TCRdb lists only in-frame clones, some missing. Among about 1.5 million clones listed, roughly 96% were seen once. Sequenced: naive CD4+ T cells sorted from blood. These receptors originate from a man under 40 in good health. Both conserved end residues are part of each CDR3. D genes are given only for firm matches. Some rows mark clone size as missing; the rest say once, few, many or name a class of expanded clone.

J gene	V gene	clone size	D gene	CDR3 protein	CDR3 DNA
TRBJ2-3	TRBV5-1	-	-	CASSLGAETDTQYF	TGCGCCAGCAGCTTGGGTGCTGAAACAGATACGCAGTATTTT
TRBJ2-2	TRBV19	-	-	CASSTPQGNTGELFF	TGTGCCAGTAGTACCCCGCAAGGGAACACCGGGGAGCTGTTTTTT
TRBJ2-2	TRBV2	-	-	CASNRGRAPGELFF	TGTGCCAGCAATAGGGGACGCGCACCCGGGGAGCTGTTTTTT
TRBJ2-5	TRBV20-1	-	-	CSAGQEETQYF	TGCAGTGCTGGACAAGAAGAGACCCAGTACTTC
TRBJ2-2	TRBV9	-	-	CASSPGQRGVGTGELFF	TGTGCCAGCAGCCCAGGACAGCGGGGAGTAGGGACCGGGGAGCTGTTTTTT
TRBJ2-3	TRBV5-1	-	-	CASSPFSRGDTQYF	TGCGCCAGCAGCCCTTTCTCCAGGGGAGATACGCAGTATTTT
TRBJ2-7	TRBV4-3	-	-	CASSPDLGGIYEQYF	TGCGCCAGCAGCCCCGACCTGGGCGGGATCTACGAGCAGTACTTC
TRBJ1-1	TRBV29-1	-	-	CSANLGGPGTEAFF	TGCAGCGCCAATTTGGGAGGGCCGGGCACTGAAGCTTTCTTT
TRBJ2-6	TRBV12-5	-	-	CASGLGGPGANVLTF	TGTGCTAGTGGTTTGGGGGGACCTGGGGCCAACGTCCTGACTTTC
TRBJ2-3	TRBV5-6	once	-	CASSSRARGADTQYF	TGTGCCAGCAGCTCACGGGCGAGGGGGGCAGATACGCAGTATTTT
TRBJ2-2	TRBV5-1	once	-	CASSDGSTLSTGELFF	TGCGCCAGCAGCGACGGGTCAACCCTATCAACCGGGGAGCTGTTTTTT
TRBJ2-3	TRBV13	-	-	CASSLSRRDTQYF	TGTGCCAGCAGCTTAAGCAGGCGGGATACGCAGTATTTT
TRBJ1-1	TRBV29-1	once	TRBD1	CSVETGVNTEAFF	TGCAGCGTTGAGACAGGGGTGAACACTGAAGCTTTCTTT
TRBJ2-1	TRBV7-2	once	-	CASSLIDEQFF	TGTGCCAGCAGCTTAATCGATGAGCAGTTCTTC
TRBJ2-7	TRBV6-4	-	-	CASSLPPIFHPWEQYF	TGTGCCAGCAGTCTACCCCCAATCTTCCATCCCTGGGAGCAGTACTTC
TRBJ1-4	TRBV7-2	-	-	CASSYGQAKGEKLFF	TGTGCCAGCAGCTACGGACAAGCAAAGGGTGAAAAACTGTTTTTT
TRBJ2-7	TRBV6-1	-	-	CASSERSQYEQYF	TGTGCCAGCAGTGAAAGGTCCCAATACGAGCAGTACTTC
TRBJ1-4	TRBV9	-	-	CASSVGTHEKLFF	TGTGCCAGCAGCGTAGGGACACATGAAAAACTGTTTTTT
TRBJ2-2	TRBV7-9	-	-	CASSFSTGELFF	TGTGCCAGCAGCTTTAGCACCGGGGAGCTGTTTTTT
TRBJ1-1	TRBV30	-	-	CAWSDEGWTEAFF	TGTGCCTGGAGTGACGAGGGGTGGACTGAAGCTTTCTTT
TRBJ2-6	TRBV27	-	-	CASSLSGSGANVLTF	TGTGCCAGCAGTTTATCGGGTTCTGGGGCCAACGTCCTGACTTTC
TRBJ2-1	TRBV2	-	-	CASSMDLSESDEQFF	TGTGCCAGCAGTATGGATCTTTCGGAGTCCGATGAGCAGTTCTTC
TRBJ2-1	TRBV28	-	TRBD2	CASSPRGGSGFYNEQFF	TGTGCCAGCAGTCCCCGCGGGGGTAGCGGATTCTACAATGAGCAGTTCTTC
TRBJ2-3	TRBV6-1	-	-	CASSEVTDTQYF	TGTGCCAGCAGTGAAGTCACAGATACGCAGTATTTT
TRBJ1-3	TRBV7-3	-	-	CASSLGVGNTIYF	TGTGCCAGCAGCTTAGGCGTAGGAAACACCATATATTTT
TRBJ2-3	TRBV9	once	TRBD2	CASSASLAGGQDTQYF	TGTGCCAGCAGCGCCTCCCTAGCGGGAGGGCAAGATACGCAGTATTTT
TRBJ2-1	TRBV9	-	TRBD2	CASSVATASSGNNEQFF	TGTGCCAGCAGCGTAGCTACAGCGTCTAGCGGGAACAATGAGCAGTTCTTC
TRBJ2-1	TRBV11-3	-	TRBD1	CASSLSDRDGNEQFF	TGTGCCAGCAGCTTATCAGACAGGGATGGCAATGAGCAGTTCTTC
TRBJ2-2	TRBV11-3	once	-	CASRLGPHGELFF	TGTGCCAGCAGGCTGGGACCGCACGGGGAGCTGTTTTTT
TRBJ2-6	TRBV2	-	TRBD1	CASRAGGSGANVLTF	TGTGCCAGCAGAGCAGGGGGCTCTGGGGCCAACGTCCTGACTTTC
TRBJ1-1	TRBV5-1	-	-	CASSLDGMNTEAFF	TGCGCCAGCAGCTTGGACGGGATGAACACTGAAGCTTTCTTT
TRBJ2-5	TRBV12-2	-	-	CASRLAEFRTGQETQYF	TGTGCAAGTCGCTTAGCGGAGTTTCGGACAGGCCAAGAGACCCAGTACTTC
TRBJ2-1	TRBV5-1	-	TRBD2	CASSSGVGAGGPYNEQFF	TGCGCCAGCAGCTCTGGGGTAGGTGCGGGAGGCCCCTACAATGAGCAGTTCTTC
TRBJ1-2	TRBV5-5	-	-	CASSPLQGRGGYTF	TGTGCCAGCAGCCCCTTACAGGGACGGGGAGGCTACACCTTC
TRBJ1-3	TRBV7-8	-	-	CASSLAAGKSGNTIYF	TGTGCCAGCAGCTTAGCGGCAGGCAAGTCTGGAAACACCATATATTTT
TRBJ2-2	TRBV2	-	-	CASSESGELFF	TGTGCCAGCAGTGAAAGCGGGGAGCTGTTTTTT
TRBJ2-1	TRBV28	-	TRBD2	CASSHELAGDNEQFF	TGTGCCAGCAGTCACGAACTAGCGGGAGACAATGAGCAGTTCTTC
TRBJ2-3	TRBV11-2	-	-	CASSPGRIGIDTQYF	TGTGCCAGCAGCCCTGGACGGATTGGCATAGATACGCAGTATTTT
TRBJ2-7	TRBV18	-	TRBD1	CASSPPRGQGSYEQYF	TGTGCCAGCTCACCGCCTCGAGGACAGGGGTCCTACGAGCAGTACTTC
TRBJ2-4	TRBV5-1	-	-	CASSHENIQYF	TGCGCCAGCAGCCATGAAAACATTCAGTACTTC
TRBJ1-5	TRBV5-1	-	-	CASSLDGVQPQHF	TGCGCCAGCAGCTTGGACGGGGTCCAGCCCCAGCATTTT
TRBJ1-2	TRBV28	-	-	CASSRQTYGYTF	TGTGCCAGCAGTAGACAGACCTATGGCTACACCTTC